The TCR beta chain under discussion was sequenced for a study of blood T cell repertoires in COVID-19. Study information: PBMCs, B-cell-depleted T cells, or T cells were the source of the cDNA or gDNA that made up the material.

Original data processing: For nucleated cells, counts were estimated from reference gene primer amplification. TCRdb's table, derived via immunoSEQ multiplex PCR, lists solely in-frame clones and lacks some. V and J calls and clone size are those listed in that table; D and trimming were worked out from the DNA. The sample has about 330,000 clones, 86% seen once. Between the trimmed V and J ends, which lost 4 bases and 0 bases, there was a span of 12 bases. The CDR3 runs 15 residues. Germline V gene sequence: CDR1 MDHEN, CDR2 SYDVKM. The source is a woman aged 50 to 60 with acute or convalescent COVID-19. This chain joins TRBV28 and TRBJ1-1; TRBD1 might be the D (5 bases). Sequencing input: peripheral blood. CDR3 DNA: TGTGCCAGCAGTTCCCCGACAGAATTGAACACTGAAGCTTTCTTT. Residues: CASSSPTELNTEAFF.